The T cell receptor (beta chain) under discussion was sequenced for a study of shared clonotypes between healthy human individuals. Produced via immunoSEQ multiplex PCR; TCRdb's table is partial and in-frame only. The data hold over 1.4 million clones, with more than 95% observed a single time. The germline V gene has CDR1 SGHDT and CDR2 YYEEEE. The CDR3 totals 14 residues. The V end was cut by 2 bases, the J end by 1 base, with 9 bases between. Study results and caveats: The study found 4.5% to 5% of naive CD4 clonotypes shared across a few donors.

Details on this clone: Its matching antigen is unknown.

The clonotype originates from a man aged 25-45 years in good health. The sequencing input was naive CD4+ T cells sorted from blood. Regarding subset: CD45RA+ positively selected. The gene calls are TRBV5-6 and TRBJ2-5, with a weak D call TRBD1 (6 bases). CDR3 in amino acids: CASSFQDSQETQYF. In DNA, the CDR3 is TGTGCCAGCAGCTTTCAGGACAGCCAAGAGACCCAGTACTTC.